This T cell receptor (beta chain) was recovered during a study of shared clonotypes between healthy human individuals. Study background: CD4 naive cells filled three plates per donor, CD4 memory three, CD8 naive two and CD8 memory one. General observations from the study: Clonotypes shared by all four donors outscored non-shared clonotypes in generation probability.

To note about this clone: Its antigen is unidentified.

For each subset, genomic DNA was distributed in equal portions over several immunoSEQ plates. Assay used: immunoSEQ multiplex PCR; TCRdb lists only in-frame clones, some missing. This sample has 2 million to 2.5 million clones, with approximately 94% found just once. CD45RA-negative memory and CD45RA+ naive subsets were split from the CD4+ cells. V was trimmed by 2 bases and J by 4 bases, leaving 17 bases between them. The germline V gene has CDR1 MGHRA and CDR2 YSYEKL. The CDR3 has 16 residues. V usage is TRBV4-1 and J usage is TRBJ1-1, with unresolved D. Sequenced input: naive CD4+ T cells sorted from blood. The subset denotes: CD45RA+ positively selected. This sequence originates from a man aged 18 to 29 in good health. The CDR3 DNA follows: TGCGCCAGCAGCCAAATAACAATTAGTGGGAGCACTGAAGCTTTCTTT. This codes for CASSQITISGSTEAFF.